One and the same sample provided the 28 T cell receptor beta chains below, sequenced in a study of blood T cell repertoires in COVID-19. Data came from immunoSEQ multiplex PCR; TCRdb stores just in-frame clones and leaves some out. This sample has approximately 68,000 clones, with around 80% found just once. Sequenced input: peripheral blood. The origin of the receptors is a woman aged 45-65 years with acute or convalescent COVID-19.

The rearrangement uses TRBV5-4 and TRBJ1-2; TRBD1 matches 10 bases. Unmatched junction bases numbered 4, after V lost 2 bases and J lost 0 bases. CDR3 length: 16 residues. Per germline, CDR1 SGHNT and CDR2 YYREEE (reference sequence). This chain's CDR3 is CASSFLGQGTNYGYTF. In DNA form, the CDR3 reads TGTGCCAGCAGCTTTTTGGGACAGGGGACTAACTATGGCTACACCTTC.

The genes are TRBV7-2 and TRBJ1-5; 8 bases fit TRBD1. Looked up from germline, CDR1 is SGHTA and CDR2 is FQGNSA. The V gene end was trimmed by 5 bases and the J gene end by 8 bases; junction bases not matched to a gene: 8. The CDR3 extends over 14 amino acids. CDR3: CASSIGQGMEPQHF. The CDR3 DNA sequence: TGTGCCAGCAGCATAGGACAGGGCATGGAGCCCCAGCATTTT.

The V and J genes are TRBV2 and TRBJ2-1; D unresolved. The V and J ends lost 5 bases and 9 bases respectively, with 11 bases between them. Germline V gene data show CDR1 as SNHLY and CDR2 as FYNNEI. The CDR3 is 12 amino acids. CDR3 bases: TGTGCCAGCAGTCTTGACTCCGGTGAGCAGTTCTTC. Amino acids: CASSLDSGEQFF.

This clone was recorded only once. The chain uses TRBV5-6 and TRBJ1-5; D not certain. The CDR3 is 15 residues long. The germline V and J ends were trimmed by 4 bases and 0 bases, with 11 bases remaining between them. Germline lookup yields CDR1 SGHDT and CDR2 YYEEEE. The CDR3 DNA is TGTGCCAGCAGCCGTTTTACTGATAGCAATCAGCCCCAGCATTTT. Its protein product is CASSRFTDSNQPQHF.

The chain uses TRBV5-5 and TRBJ1-6, with a weak D call TRBD1 (6 bases). V lost 4 bases, J lost 6 bases, and 17 bases lay in between. This CDR3 spans 16 amino acids. Germline loops: CDR1 SGHKS, CDR2 YYEKEE (reference sequence). Here the CDR3 DNA reads TGTGCCAGCAGCACGACAGTACTAGGGGGTAATTCACCCCTCCACTTT. Translation: CASSTTVLGGNSPLHF.

This clone was picked up one time. The gene calls are TRBV18 and TRBJ2-1, with D unclear. The germline gives CDR1 KGHSH, CDR2 LQKENI. V shed 0 bases and J shed 0 bases, with 6 bases lying between them. This CDR3 contains 15 residues. DNA for the CDR3: TGTGCCAGCTCACCACCCCTAAGCTCCTACAATGAGCAGTTCTTC. Its translation is CASSPPLSSYNEQFF.

The chain employs TRBV28 and TRBJ2-7, with TRBD2 matching over 9 bases. CDR3 length: 16 amino acids. Losses at the gene ends were 4 bases for V and 0 bases for J; bases not matched to a gene: 7. Germline loops: CDR1 MDHEN, CDR2 SYDVKM. CDR3 protein: CASSSQASGASYEQYF. CDR3 bases: TGTGCCAGCAGTTCACAGGCTAGCGGGGCCTCCTACGAGCAGTACTTC. Full variable domain (outside the CDR3, taken from reference TRBV28 and TRBJ2-7): DVKVTQSSRYLVKRTGEKVFLECVQDMDHENMFWYRQDPGLGLRLIYFSYDVKMKEKGDIPEGYSVSREKKERFSLILESASTNQTSMYLCASSSQASGASYEQYFGPGTRLTVT.

The gene calls are TRBV19 and TRBJ2-7; 7 bases are a match to TRBD2. CDR1 and CDR2 (germline): LNHDA, SQIVND (reference sequence). The CDR3 runs to 14 residues. V shed 3 bases, J shed 2 bases, and the junction held 4 bases outside the gene matches. As DNA, the CDR3 is TGTGCCAGTAGTATGTGGGGGACTACCTACGAGCAGTACTTC. This translates into CASSMWGTTYEQYF.

This rearrangement joins TRBV28 to TRBJ1-4; D is uncertain. The CDR3 spans 12 residues. Germline-derived CDR1 and CDR2 are MDHEN and SYDVKM. V was shortened by 6 bases and J by 8 bases, with 10 bases between the two germline ends. As DNA, the CDR3 is TGTGCCAGCAGCCCGGGAGAGGAAAAACTGTTTTTT. Translation: CASSPGEEKLFF.

This chain links TRBV4-3 with TRBJ2-2; 8 nucleotides line up with TRBD1. Germline V gene sequence: CDR1 LGHNA, CDR2 YSLEER. The trim removed 4 bases at V and 3 bases at J, leaving 1 base unmatched. The CDR3 sequence is 14 residues long. CDR3 amino acids: CASSRDRYTGELFF. The DNA for the CDR3 is TGCGCCAGCAGCCGGGACAGGTACACCGGGGAGCTGTTTTTT.

The rearrangement joins TRBV6-2 or TRBV6-3 to TRBJ1-1, with TRBD1 identical over 12 bases. Germline assignment: CDR1 MNHEY and CDR2 SVGEGT. The J segment lost 10 bases and the V segment lost 5 bases, leaving 14 bases of the junction unmatched. This CDR3 is built from 16 residues. The CDR3 bases are TGTGCCAGCAGTACCGACCCGGGACAGGGGGCGGGGAGAGCTTTCTTT. Amino acid sequence: CASSTDPGQGAGRAFF.

The chain has TRBV5-1 and TRBJ2-5, with 8 nucleotides matching TRBD1. CDR3 length: 16 amino acids. Germline values: CDR1 SGHRS, CDR2 YFSETQ. The trim removed 6 bases at V and 6 bases at J, leaving 16 bases unmatched. The CDR3, as DNA: TGCGCCAGCACTCCGGAGCCCCCAGGGGGCGAAAAGACCCAGTACTTC. Its translation: CASTPEPPGGEKTQYF.

The chain joins TRBV5-1 to TRBJ1-2; a possible D gene is TRBD1 (5 bases). The CDR3 extends over 14 amino acids. From germline, CDR1 is SGHRS and CDR2 YFSETQ. Trimming removed 4 bases from V and 0 bases from J, with 10 bases in between. The CDR3 loop reads CASSPDSSNYGYTF. The CDR3 nucleotides read TGCGCCAGCAGCCCTGACAGCTCTAACTATGGCTACACCTTC.

The chain recombines TRBV28 with TRBJ1-5, with TRBD1 as a possible D gene (6 bases). CDR3 length equals 15 residues. Trimming took off 2 bases at V and 3 bases at J, with 11 bases between the two ends. Looked up from germline, CDR1 is MDHEN and CDR2 is SYDVKM. The DNA of the CDR3 is TGTGCCAGCAGTTTAATAAGGGACATCAATCAGCCCCAGCATTTT. Translated: CASSLIRDINQPQHF.

In nucleotides, the CDR3 is TGTGCCAGCTCAAGCGGGGCGACGCCGAACACCGGGGAGCTGTTTTTT. Protein product: CASSSGATPNTGELFF. The chain is built from TRBV18 and TRBJ2-2, with 7 bases that match TRBD2. The length of the CDR3 is 16 residues. The germline V gene encodes CDR1 KGHSH and CDR2 LQKENI. V lost 5 bases and J lost 0; bases outside the gene matches: 6.

CDR3 in DNA: TGTGCCAGCAGTGACGGCGGGGGGCTCCGTGAGCAGTTCTTC. It encodes CASSDGGGLREQFF. The gene calls are TRBV6-1 and TRBJ2-1, with 8 positions matching TRBD2. V shed 3 bases and J 9 bases; nucleotides not matched to a gene: 7. The germline CDR1 and CDR2 sequences are MNHNS and SASEGT. This CDR3 has 14 amino acids.

The count of this clone is one. The chain carries TRBV5-1 and TRBJ2-7; D perhaps matches TRBD1 (5 bases). With 5 bases removed from V and 2 bases from J, the gap between germline ends came to 14 bases. Germline CDR1 and CDR2: SGHRS and YFSETQ. This CDR3 spans 14 amino acids. The CDR3 nucleotides are TGCGCCAGCAGGGGCATGACAGCCACCTACGAGCAGTACTTC. It is translated as CASRGMTATYEQYF.

This clone appeared a single time. The chain employs TRBV5-4 and TRBJ2-7; 12 nucleotides match TRBD2. Germline V lookup: CDR1 SGHNT, CDR2 YYREEE (reference sequence). The CDR3 totals 19 residues. V trimming: 0 bases; J trimming: 0 bases; junction bases outside the gene matches: 10. The CDR3, as DNA: TGTGCCAGCAGCTTGGATGCTAGCGGGGGGGCCATGGGCTCCTACGAGCAGTACTTC. It codes for CASSLDASGGAMGSYEQYF. The variable domain in full, completed from reference TRBV5-4 and TRBJ2-7, reads ETGVTQSPTHLIKTRGQQVTLRCSSQSGHNTVSWYQQALGQGPQFIFQYYREEENGRGNFPPRFSGLQFPNYSSELNVNALELDDSALYLCASSLDASGGAMGSYEQYFGPGTRLTVT.

The J gene is TRBJ2-5, the V gene TRBV18, with a tentative D call TRBD2 (6 bases). V lost 3 bases and J 4 bases, leaving 9 bases between the germline ends. The CDR3 sequence is 13 residues long. Germline V lookup: CDR1 KGHSH, CDR2 LQKENI. The CDR3 nucleotides read TGTGCCAGCTCACCGGACGGGAGAGAGACCCAGTACTTC. Translating it yields CASSPDGRETQYF.

This clone was observed once. Different DNA sequences within this sample yield the same CDR3. This chain joins TRBV7-8 and TRBJ1-5; D is ambiguous. In germline, CDR1 is SGHVS, CDR2 FQNEAQ. The germline V and J ends were trimmed by 1 base and 7 bases, with 8 bases remaining between them. The CDR3 contains 13 residues. DNA of the CDR3: TGTGCCAGCAGCTTAGAGGAGGGCCAGCCCCAGCATTTT. Protein: CASSLEEGQPQHF.

CDR3 in amino acids: CASSTQGVVGEKLFF. In DNA, the CDR3 is TGTGCCAGCAGCACACAGGGTGTAGTAGGTGAAAAACTGTTTTTT. The chain has TRBV9 and TRBJ1-4; the D gene is possibly TRBD1 (6 bases). Per the germline V gene, CDR1 is SGDLS and CDR2 is YYNGEE. This CDR3 contains 15 residues. V lost 4 bases and J lost 7, with 17 bases in between.

This chain uses TRBV6-6 with TRBJ2-7; 8 nucleotides match TRBD1. Germline V gene lookup returns CDR1 MNHNY and CDR2 SVGAGI (reference sequence). The J segment lost 6 bases and the V segment lost 6 bases, leaving 10 bases of the junction unmatched. This CDR3 is built from 14 residues. The CDR3 nucleotides are TGTGCCAGCAGCTGGACAGGGAGTGTCTCCGAGCAGTACTTC. Encoded protein: CASSWTGSVSEQYF.

Comments on this clone: Other DNA sequences in the sample encode the same CDR3. The CDR3 DNA follows: TGTGCCAGCAGTTACCAGGGGGCGGGCACTGAAGCTTTCTTT. Protein: CASSYQGAGTEAFF. V and J are TRBV6-5 and TRBJ1-1, with 8 positions matching TRBD1. Germline V CDR1 and CDR2: MNHEY, SVGAGI. The CDR3 covers 14 residues. The V segment lost 2 bases and the J segment 4 bases; nucleotides outside the gene matches: 3.

This clone has more than one count but fewer than ten. This sequence joins TRBV6-1 and TRBJ1-6; 7 bases line up with TRBD1. There are 15 residues in the CDR3. CDR1 MNHNS and CDR2 SASEGT come from the germline V gene. V shed 2 bases, J shed 10 bases, and the junction held 8 bases outside the gene matches. The CDR3 loop is CASSENGLGGSPLHF. The CDR3, as DNA: TGTGCCAGCAGTGAAAACGGGTTAGGGGGCTCACCCCTCCACTTT.

The rearrangement uses TRBV11-3 and TRBJ2-5, with D possibly matching TRBD2 (6 bases). With 4 bases removed from V and 6 bases from J, the gap between germline ends came to 12 bases. Germline CDR1 SGHNT, CDR2 YENEEA. The CDR3 is 13 residues long. The CDR3: CASSSPSEQTQYF. The CDR3 DNA is TGTGCCAGCAGCTCACCTAGCGAACAGACCCAGTACTTC.

This chain links TRBV5-4 with TRBJ2-2; TRBD2 matches 7 bases. CDR3 length equals 15 residues. After removal of 2 bases from V and 6 bases from J, the junction contained 7 bases not matched to a gene. Germline loops: CDR1 SGHNT, CDR2 YYREEE (reference sequence). CDR3 DNA: TGTGCCAGCAGCTTCGGGGGGATGATATCCGGGGAGCTGTTTTTT. This codes for CASSFGGMISGELFF.

The chain joins TRBV3-1 (or the pseudogene TRBV3-2) to TRBJ1-1; tentative D call: TRBD1 (5 bases). Germline CDR1 and CDR2: LGHDT and YNNKEL (reference sequence). Deletions cut 2 bases from V and 10 bases from J, with 14 bases between. The CDR3 spans 13 residues. The CDR3: CASSQPSGTSAFF. As DNA, the CDR3 is TGTGCCAGCAGCCAACCCAGCGGGACGTCAGCTTTCTTT.

CDR3 loop: CASSTSGAVDTQYF. CDR3 nucleotide sequence: TGTGCCAGCAGCACCAGCGGGGCGGTAGATACGCAGTATTTT. The V gene is TRBV9, the J gene TRBJ2-3; 7 bases agree with TRBD2. This CDR3 spans 14 amino acids. Germline V gene sequence: CDR1 SGDLS, CDR2 YYNGEE. The J segment lost 5 bases and the V segment lost 4 bases, leaving 7 bases of the junction unmatched.